This entry lists 7 T cell receptor beta chains sequenced from one sample in a study of cytomegalovirus exposure and HLA in healthy donors. Primers: 60 Vbeta forward and 13 Jbeta reverse. Data came from immunoSEQ multiplex PCR; TCRdb stores just in-frame clones and leaves some out. The sample contains about 160,000 clones, less than 80% of which appear only once. Sequences were obtained from PBMCs. All receptors come from a man aged 40-50 years in good health and CMV-seronegative.

A remark on this clone: The junction departs from germline at one end; a sequencing error may be responsible. This chain links TRBV10-1 with TRBJ2-4; a possible D gene is TRBD2 (5 bases). The germline CDR1 and CDR2 sequences are WNHNN and SYGVQD (reference sequence). This CDR3 spans 17 amino acids. The CDR3 coding sequence is TGCGCCAGCAGCGCCGCGCCCGCGGGTTTAGCCAAAAACAGTCAGTACTTC. It yields the protein CASSAAPAGLAKNSQYF.

The rearrangement links TRBV7-2 to TRBJ2-7, with D perhaps TRBD1 (5 bases). Germline V lookup: CDR1 SGHTA, CDR2 FQGNSA. CDR3 length: 13 amino acids. Between the trimmed V and J ends, which lost 5 bases and 2 bases, there was a span of 10 bases. The DNA for the CDR3 is TGTGCCAGCAGCCATAGACAGACCTACGAGCAGTACTTC. It specifies CASSHRQTYEQYF. The entire variable domain, with the rest obtained from reference TRBV7-2 and TRBJ2-7, is as follows: GAGVSQSPSNKVTEKGKDVELRCDPISGHTALYWYRQSLGQGLEFLIYFQGNSAPDKSGLPSDRFSAERTGGSVSTLTIQRTQQEDSAVYLCASSHRQTYEQYFGPGTRLTVT.

The J gene is TRBJ2-5, the V gene TRBV30, with 9 nucleotides matching TRBD1. The germline gives CDR1 GTSNPN, CDR2 SVGIG (reference sequence). V lost 4 bases, J lost 5 bases, and 11 bases stayed unmatched. CDR3 size: 15 residues. CDR3: CAWKPGQGRRETQYF. The DNA of the CDR3 is TGTGCCTGGAAGCCTGGACAGGGGCGGCGCGAGACCCAGTACTTC. Full variable domain (outside the CDR3, taken from reference TRBV30 and TRBJ2-5): SQTIHQWPATLVQPVGSPLSLECTVEGTSNPNLYWYRQAAGRGLQLLFYSVGIGQISSEVPQNLSASRPQDRQFILSSKKLLLSDSGFYLCAWKPGQGRRETQYFGPGTRLLVL.

The chain links TRBV15 to TRBJ2-2; 9 nucleotides align to TRBD1. Germline CDR1 and CDR2: LNHNV and YYDKDF (reference sequence). V gave up 5 bases and J gave up 1 base; unmatched junction bases: 2. The CDR3 extends over 15 amino acids. Written as DNA, the CDR3 is TGTGCCACCAGCCGGGGACAGGGGAACACCGGGGAGCTGTTTTTT. This gives the protein CATSRGQGNTGELFF.

This clone was recorded once. CDR3 in DNA: TGCAGCGTTGGGGAGCATGCGGACACTGAAGCTTTCTTT. Translating it yields CSVGEHADTEAFF. V is TRBV29-1 and J is TRBJ1-1; D is uncertain. The germline V gene has CDR1 SQVTM and CDR2 ANQGSEA. V shed 4 bases and J shed 3 bases, with 12 bases lying between them. This CDR3 has 13 residues.

The rearrangement links TRBV7-9 to TRBJ2-5; 10 bases map to TRBD1. Germline V lookup: CDR1 SEHNR, CDR2 FQNEAQ (reference sequence). The CDR3 extends over 15 amino acids. V shed 5 bases and J 5 bases; nucleotides not matched to a gene: 8. CDR3 loop: CASSQWTGGRETQYF. The DNA of the CDR3 is TGTGCCAGCAGCCAGTGGACAGGGGGGCGGGAGACCCAGTACTTC.

The rearrangement uses TRBV5-4 and TRBJ1-1; D is undetermined. CDR3 size: 12 residues. Germline V gene sequence: CDR1 SGHNT, CDR2 YYREEE (reference sequence). V was shortened by 8 bases and J by 1 base, with 9 bases between the two germline ends. The CDR3 spells CASGGRNTEAFF. Here the CDR3 DNA reads TGTGCCAGTGGAGGGAGGAACACTGAAGCTTTCTTT.